Shown below are 18 T cell receptor beta chains from a single sample sequenced in a study of shared clonotypes between healthy human individuals. Only CD45RO-negative cells positively selected for CCR7 counted as naive CD8 cells, so terminally differentiated effector memory CD45RA+ cells were excluded. Data came from immunoSEQ multiplex PCR; TCRdb stores just in-frame clones and leaves some out. The data hold about 2 million clones, with approximately 94% observed a single time. The sequencing sample was made of naive CD8+ T cells sorted from blood. These receptors were collected from a man aged 18 to 30 in good health.

V is TRBV4-3 and J is TRBJ2-7, with D tentatively TRBD1 or TRBD2 (5 bases each). The CDR3 contains 15 residues. V gave up 0 bases and J gave up 2 bases, with 11 bases separating them. CDR1 is LGHNA, CDR2 YSLEER, per germline. In nucleotides, the CDR3 is TGCGCCAGCAGCCAAGACCCGGGGCCGCCCTACGAGCAGTACTTC. Its translation is CASSQDPGPPYEQYF.

V gene TRBV5-1 combines with J gene TRBJ2-1; D not resolved. The germline gives CDR1 SGHRS, CDR2 YFSETQ. The CDR3 is 16 amino acids. Trimming removed 1 base at V and 0 bases at J, with 11 bases between. In nucleotides, the CDR3 is TGCGCCAGCAGCTTGCCGCCAGGAAGCTCCTACAATGAGCAGTTCTTC. Amino acid sequence: CASSLPPGSSYNEQFF.

In nucleotides, the CDR3 is TGTGCCAGCAGCTTGGCCGCTAGCGTTTACGAGCAGTACTTC. Protein sequence: CASSLAASVYEQYF. The chain links TRBV5-8 to TRBJ2-7; the D gene is possibly TRBD2 (6 bases). Trimming pared 0 bases from V and 4 bases from J, leaving 11 bases between. The CDR3 is made up of 14 amino acids. The germline gives CDR1 SGHTS, CDR2 YDEGEE.

This chain connects TRBV6-6 to TRBJ2-7, with a possible D match to TRBD2 (5 bases). CDR1 and CDR2 (germline): MNHNY, SVGAGI (reference sequence). This CDR3 has 16 amino acids. V was pared by 6 bases and J by 1 base, with 19 bases between. CDR3 loop: CASSPEWGVGSYEQYF. CDR3 in DNA: TGTGCCAGCAGCCCTGAGTGGGGAGTGGGGTCCTACGAGCAGTACTTC.

The rearrangement joins TRBV11-2 to TRBJ2-5, with D perhaps being TRBD1 or TRBD2 (6 bases each). In germline, CDR1 is SGHAT, CDR2 FQNNGV. V shed 8 bases and J shed 4 bases, with 11 bases lying between them. The CDR3 is 12 amino acids. CDR3 amino acids: CASHGGGETQYF. The CDR3 DNA reads as TGTGCCAGCCATGGAGGGGGAGAGACCCAGTACTTC.

The chain combines TRBV30 with TRBJ2-5, with D maybe TRBD2 (5 bases). Between the trimmed V and J ends, which lost 5 bases and 5 bases, there was a span of 12 bases. The germline CDR1 and CDR2 sequences are GTSNPN and SVGIG (reference sequence). There are 12 residues in the CDR3. DNA of the CDR3: TGTGCCTGGTTACCTGCGGGCGAGACCCAGTACTTC. Residues: CAWLPAGETQYF.

This chain joins TRBV5-1 and TRBJ2-3, with a tentative D call TRBD2 (6 bases). The CDR3 spans 14 residues. Per the germline V gene, CDR1 is SGHRS and CDR2 is YFSETQ. V lost 7 bases, J lost 1 base, and 13 bases lay in between. The CDR3 DNA is TGCGCCAGCTGGGACTGGTTGGGCACAGATACGCAGTATTTT. It encodes CASWDWLGTDTQYF.

V and J are TRBV5-4 and TRBJ1-1; 7 bases are a match to TRBD1. The CDR3 is made up of 16 amino acids. Looked up from germline, CDR1 is SGHNT and CDR2 is YYREEE (reference sequence). J lost 3 bases, V lost 0 bases, and 8 bases had no gene match. The CDR3 protein is CASSLDRGGAYTEAFF. As DNA, the CDR3 is TGTGCCAGCAGCTTGGATAGAGGGGGCGCATACACTGAAGCTTTCTTT.

Comments on this clone: Different DNA sequences within this sample yield the same CDR3. This chain connects TRBV29-1 to TRBJ1-2; D not resolved. Germline assignment: CDR1 SQVTM and CDR2 ANQGSEA. This CDR3 comprises 11 residues. Between the trimmed V and J ends, which lost 2 bases and 5 bases, there was a span of 6 bases. This CDR3 reads CSVERAYGYTF. The CDR3 region has the DNA TGCAGCGTTGAAAGGGCTTATGGCTACACCTTC.

V and J are TRBV7-2 and TRBJ2-7; D could derive from TRBD1 or TRBD2 (6 bases each). Trimming shortened V by 0 bases and J by 1 base, and 13 bases separated the two germline ends. Germline CDR1 reads SGHTA; CDR2 reads FQGNSA. The length of the CDR3 is 16 residues. Here the CDR3 DNA reads TGTGCCAGCAGCTTAGCCGGCGGGACAAAATCCTACGAGCAGTACTTC. It specifies CASSLAGGTKSYEQYF. The full variable domain, completed using reference TRBV7-2 and TRBJ2-7, is GAGVSQSPSNKVTEKGKDVELRCDPISGHTALYWYRQSLGQGLEFLIYFQGNSAPDKSGLPSDRFSAERTGGSVSTLTIQRTQQEDSAVYLCASSLAGGTKSYEQYFGPGTRLTVT.

On this clone: Other DNA sequences in the same sample also yield this CDR3. The rearrangement joins TRBV11-2 to TRBJ2-7; D is possibly TRBD2 (6 bases). The CDR3 loop spans 14 amino acids. Trimming cost V 1 base and J 5 bases, with 12 bases left between them. Germline CDR1 and CDR2: SGHAT and FQNNGV. For the CDR3, the DNA is TGTGCCAGCAGCTTAGTTGGGGGGAGCCACGAGCAGTACTTC. Translating gives CASSLVGGSHEQYF.

A remark on this clone: The same CDR3 is also encoded by other DNA sequences in this sample. This chain connects TRBV7-8 to TRBJ2-3, with 12 bases fitting TRBD2. The J segment lost 3 bases and the V segment lost 5 bases, leaving 6 bases of the junction unmatched. The CDR3 loop spans 16 amino acids. Per germline, CDR1 SGHVS and CDR2 FQNEAQ. CDR3 sequence: CASSPRLAGVTDTQYF. DNA of the CDR3: TGTGCCAGCAGCCCCCGACTAGCGGGGGTGACAGATACGCAGTATTTT. The full variable domain, with the rest looked up from reference TRBV7-8 and TRBJ2-3, is GAGVSQSPRYKVAKRGQDVALRCDPISGHVSLFWYQQALGQGPEFLTYFQNEAQLDKSGLPSDRFFAERPEGSVSTLKIQRTQQEDSAVYLCASSPRLAGVTDTQYFGPGTRLTVL.

This chain joins TRBV6-6 and TRBJ1-1; D is ambiguous. The germline V gene has CDR1 MNHNY and CDR2 SVGAGI (reference sequence). Trimming stripped 5 bases from V and 9 bases from J, with 25 bases between. This CDR3 spans 16 amino acids. The CDR3 protein is CASSALALPREAQAFF. CDR3 nucleotide sequence: TGTGCCAGCAGTGCCCTTGCCCTCCCTCGAGAAGCCCAAGCTTTCTTT.

The rearrangement joins TRBV7-6 to TRBJ1-4; unclear D gene. This CDR3 is 14 amino acids long. Germline CDR1 is SGHVS and CDR2 is FNYEAQ. The germline V and J ends were trimmed by 0 bases and 6 bases, with 8 bases remaining between them. The CDR3 coding sequence is TGTGCCAGCAGCTTAGCCCCATCACATGAAAAACTGTTTTTT. The encoded protein is CASSLAPSHEKLFF.

V is TRBV29-1 and J is TRBJ2-5; D may be TRBD2 (6 bases). Trimming took 4 bases from V and 0 from J, leaving 12 bases between them. Germline V gene data show CDR1 as SQVTM and CDR2 as ANQGSEA. The CDR3 loop spans 14 amino acids. The CDR3 coding sequence is TGCAGCGTTGGGAGGGGACTTAACCAAGAGACCCAGTACTTC. Protein sequence: CSVGRGLNQETQYF. The whole variable domain, remainder taken from reference TRBV29-1 and TRBJ2-5, is SAVISQKPSRDICQRGTSLTIQCQVDSQVTMMFWYRQQPGQSLTLIATANQGSEATYESGFVIDKFPISRPNLTFSTLTVSNMSPEDSSIYLCSVGRGLNQETQYFGPGTRLLVL.

The V gene is TRBV28, the J gene TRBJ2-7, with D hard to call. From germline, CDR1 is MDHEN and CDR2 SYDVKM. The V end was cut by 5 bases, the J end by 3 bases, with 11 bases between. CDR3 length equals 13 residues. The CDR3 reads CASSADAIYEQYF. The CDR3 DNA reads TGTGCCAGCAGTGCCGATGCAATCTACGAGCAGTACTTC.

This chain links TRBV5-1 with TRBJ2-7, with a weak D call TRBD2 (5 bases). Looked up from germline, CDR1 is SGHRS and CDR2 is YFSETQ. V was cut by 2 bases and J by 3 bases, with 12 bases left in between. The CDR3 runs to 14 residues. The CDR3 sequence is CASSFEGSRYEQYF. In DNA, the CDR3 is TGCGCCAGCAGCTTTGAGGGTTCTCGCTACGAGCAGTACTTC. The variable domain in full, completed from reference TRBV5-1 and TRBJ2-7, reads KAGVTQTPRYLIKTRGQQVTLSCSPISGHRSVSWYQQTPGQGLQFLFEYFSETQRNKGNFPGRFSGRQFSNSRSEMNVSTLELGDSALYLCASSFEGSRYEQYFGPGTRLTVT.

The J gene is TRBJ1-6, the V gene TRBV2, with D possibly matching TRBD1 (5 bases). The CDR3 runs 15 residues. The V end lost 0 bases, the J end lost 10 bases, and 13 bases lay between the germline ends. Per germline, CDR1 SNHLY and CDR2 FYNNEI. As DNA, the CDR3 is TGTGCCAGCAGTGAAGCGCTTCAAGGGGACTCACCCCTCCACTTT. This encodes CASSEALQGDSPLHF.